This is a list of T cell receptor beta chains from one sample in a study of blood T cell repertoires in COVID-19. Repertoires were generated with immunoSEQ multiplex PCR, while TCRdb's copy carries only in-frame clones and drops some. The sample carries approximately 300,000 clones, 70% to 90% recorded once. The material sequenced was peripheral blood. The receptors come from a woman aged 40 to 50 with acute or convalescent COVID-19. CDR3s include the opening cysteine and the closing phenylalanine or tryptophan. The order of the fields is V gene, D gene, J gene, clone size, CDR3 protein, CDR3 DNA. A D gene is named only where the DNA matches it firmly. A clone size is listed for some rows: how often the clone was seen (once, few, many), or a class if it is expanded.

v_gene: TRBV20-1; d_gene: -; j_gene: TRBJ1-5; abundance: -; CDR3aa: CSASPTALSNQPQHF; CDR3nt: TGCAGTGCTAGTCCTACTGCACTTAGCAATCAGCCCCAGCATTTT
v_gene: TRBV6-5; d_gene: -; j_gene: TRBJ1-5; abundance: once; CDR3aa: CASSKRPQHF; CDR3nt: TGTGCCAGCAGCAAGCGGCCCCAGCATTTT
v_gene: TRBV9; d_gene: TRBD1; j_gene: TRBJ1-1; abundance: -; CDR3aa: CASSAGQLNTEAFF; CDR3nt: TGTGCCAGCAGCGCGGGACAGCTGAACACTGAAGCTTTCTTT
v_gene: TRBV7-2; d_gene: -; j_gene: TRBJ2-5; abundance: -; CDR3aa: CASSLDGGGRLGTQYF; CDR3nt: TGTGCCAGCAGCTTAGATGGGGGGGGCCGGCTAGGGACCCAGTACTTC
v_gene: TRBV19; d_gene: -; j_gene: TRBJ1-5; abundance: once; CDR3aa: CASRDNRVAQPQHF; CDR3nt: TGTGCCAGTAGAGACAACAGGGTAGCTCAGCCCCAGCATTTT
v_gene: TRBV6-2/TRBV6-3; d_gene: TRBD2; j_gene: TRBJ2-3; abundance: -; CDR3aa: CASSYSGGAGTQYF; CDR3nt: TGTGCCAGCAGTTACAGCGGGGGGGCCGGTACGCAGTATTTT
v_gene: TRBV10-1; d_gene: TRBD1; j_gene: TRBJ1-6; abundance: -; CDR3aa: CASSEGQGNSPLHF; CDR3nt: TGCGCCAGCAGTGAGGGACAGGGAAATTCACCCCTCCACTTT
v_gene: TRBV18; d_gene: TRBD1; j_gene: TRBJ1-1; abundance: -; CDR3aa: CASSPRQGGEGNTEAFF; CDR3nt: TGTGCCAGCTCACCCAGGCAGGGGGGCGAAGGGAACACTGAAGCTTTCTTT
v_gene: TRBV27; d_gene: -; j_gene: TRBJ1-1; abundance: -; CDR3aa: CASSPRGGGTEAFF; CDR3nt: TGTGCCAGCAGTCCCCGCGGGGGAGGGACTGAAGCTTTCTTT
v_gene: TRBV12-1; d_gene: -; j_gene: TRBJ2-4; abundance: -; CDR3aa: CASSLQAGRAKNIQYF; CDR3nt: TGTGCCAGCAGCCTTCAGGCGGGACGGGCCAAAAACATTCAGTACTTC
v_gene: TRBV19; d_gene: -; j_gene: TRBJ2-1; abundance: -; CDR3aa: CASTIGGGSYNEQFF; CDR3nt: TGTGCCAGTACTATCGGTGGGGGGTCCTACAATGAGCAGTTCTTC
v_gene: TRBV7-2; d_gene: -; j_gene: TRBJ2-5; abundance: -; CDR3aa: CASTPWAGGGSIETQYF; CDR3nt: TGTGCCAGCACCCCCTGGGCCGGCGGGGGCTCTATTGAGACCCAGTACTTC
v_gene: TRBV5-1; d_gene: TRBD2; j_gene: TRBJ2-5; abundance: -; CDR3aa: CASSLAGGIQETQYF; CDR3nt: TGCGCCAGCAGCTTGGCCGGGGGGATCCAAGAGACCCAGTACTTC
v_gene: TRBV2; d_gene: -; j_gene: TRBJ2-1; abundance: -; CDR3aa: CASVRGTSSYDEQFF; CDR3nt: TGTGCCAGCGTCCGAGGGACAAGCTCGTACGATGAGCAGTTCTTC
v_gene: TRBV6-5; d_gene: TRBD1; j_gene: TRBJ1-6; abundance: -; CDR3aa: CASRGNGQGLSPLHF; CDR3nt: TGTGCCAGCAGGGGCAACGGACAGGGATTATCACCCCTCCACTTT
v_gene: TRBV27; d_gene: -; j_gene: TRBJ1-2; abundance: -; CDR3aa: CASSETGIYGYTF; CDR3nt: TGTGCCAGCAGTGAAACGGGGATCTATGGCTACACCTTC
v_gene: TRBV2; d_gene: TRBD1; j_gene: TRBJ1-2; abundance: -; CDR3aa: CASRPGTGGRGYTF; CDR3nt: TGTGCCAGCAGACCCGGGACAGGGGGCCGGGGCTACACCTTC
v_gene: TRBV2; d_gene: TRBD1; j_gene: TRBJ2-4; abundance: -; CDR3aa: CARRTGSDIQYF; CDR3nt: TGTGCCAGACGGACAGGGAGTGACATTCAGTACTTC
v_gene: TRBV11-2; d_gene: TRBD1; j_gene: TRBJ1-2; abundance: -; CDR3aa: CASSPGTGRLRYGYTF; CDR3nt: TGTGCCAGCAGCCCAGGGACAGGGAGGTTGCGCTATGGCTACACCTTC
v_gene: TRBV6-1; d_gene: -; j_gene: TRBJ1-5; abundance: few; CDR3aa: CASSPGVGQPQHF; CDR3nt: TGTGCCAGCAGTCCAGGGGTAGGCCAGCCCCAGCATTTT
v_gene: TRBV30; d_gene: TRBD1; j_gene: TRBJ1-6; abundance: -; CDR3aa: CAWSVRDRDNSPLHF; CDR3nt: TGTGCCTGGAGTGTACGGGACAGAGATAATTCACCCCTCCACTTT
v_gene: TRBV7-9; d_gene: TRBD2; j_gene: TRBJ2-1; abundance: -; CDR3aa: CASSPRMGLALGSYNEQFF; CDR3nt: TGTGCCAGCAGCCCCCGAATGGGACTAGCGTTGGGCTCCTACAATGAGCAGTTCTTC
v_gene: TRBV19; d_gene: -; j_gene: TRBJ1-1; abundance: -; CDR3aa: CASSIDPRYAFF; CDR3nt: TGTGCCAGTAGTATAGACCCGAGATACGCTTTCTTT
v_gene: TRBV13; d_gene: TRBD1; j_gene: TRBJ2-2; abundance: -; CDR3aa: CASSRFRDSLTGELFF; CDR3nt: TGTGCCAGCAGCCGATTCCGGGACAGTTTAACCGGGGAGCTGTTTTTT
v_gene: TRBV9; d_gene: -; j_gene: TRBJ1-2; abundance: -; CDR3aa: CASSVGADRPNYGYTF; CDR3nt: TGTGCCAGCAGCGTGGGGGCTGACAGACCTAACTATGGCTACACCTTC
v_gene: TRBV4-1; d_gene: -; j_gene: TRBJ2-5; abundance: -; CDR3aa: CASSQVLAETQYF; CDR3nt: TGCGCCAGCAGCCAAGTACTAGCAGAGACCCAGTACTTC
v_gene: TRBV6-5; d_gene: -; j_gene: TRBJ2-2; abundance: -; CDR3aa: CAIKRSGELFF; CDR3nt: TGTGCCATCAAGAGGTCCGGGGAGCTGTTTTTT
v_gene: TRBV29-1; d_gene: -; j_gene: TRBJ1-1; abundance: -; CDR3aa: CSVAETAYTEAFF; CDR3nt: TGCAGCGTGGCTGAGACAGCTTACACTGAAGCTTTCTTT
v_gene: TRBV30; d_gene: TRBD1; j_gene: TRBJ1-2; abundance: -; CDR3aa: CAWNPRGLGGYTF; CDR3nt: TGTGCCTGGAATCCCAGGGGGCTCGGAGGCTACACCTTC
v_gene: TRBV6-6; d_gene: TRBD1; j_gene: TRBJ2-1; abundance: -; CDR3aa: CASSYSQGASNEQFF; CDR3nt: TGTGCCAGCAGTTACTCACAGGGGGCCAGCAATGAGCAGTTCTTC
v_gene: TRBV2; d_gene: TRBD1; j_gene: TRBJ2-3; abundance: -; CDR3aa: CANDRASTDTQYF; CDR3nt: TGTGCCAACGACAGGGCAAGCACAGATACGCAGTATTTT
v_gene: TRBV9; d_gene: -; j_gene: TRBJ1-5; abundance: -; CDR3aa: CASSPGGEQPQHF; CDR3nt: TGTGCCAGCAGCCCAGGAGGGGAACAGCCCCAGCATTTT
v_gene: TRBV6-4; d_gene: -; j_gene: TRBJ2-1; abundance: -; CDR3aa: CASLSSYNEQFF; CDR3nt: TGTGCCAGCCTCAGCTCCTACAATGAGCAGTTCTTC
v_gene: TRBV19; d_gene: TRBD1; j_gene: TRBJ1-6; abundance: few; CDR3aa: CATKRQGNNSPLHF; CDR3nt: TGTGCCACTAAGAGACAGGGGAATAATTCACCCCTCCACTTT
v_gene: TRBV30; d_gene: -; j_gene: TRBJ1-5; abundance: -; CDR3aa: CAWSPRTVHQPQHF; CDR3nt: TGTGCCTGGAGTCCCCGGACAGTCCATCAGCCCCAGCATTTT